This passage covers 7 T cell receptor beta chains from one sample sequenced in a study of metastatic and nonmetastatic thyroid tumors. TCRdb reassembled clones from the PCR reads with MiXCR. The sample consists of roughly 15,000 clones, more than 20% of them appearing once. Every patient was untreated before thyroid surgery. The sample comprised blood. All receptors come from a male donor with papillary thyroid cancer or a benign thyroid nodule (not recorded which). Some clones in this sample may be carry-over from other donors' samples.

This clone occurred many times. The J gene is TRBJ1-1, the V gene TRBV19; D is unclear. Trimming left V 3 bases short and J 11 bases short, with 13 bases between. CDR3 length: 12 amino acids. Germline CDR1 reads LNHDA; CDR2 reads SQIVND (reference sequence). Here the CDR3 reads CASSIMAGRAFF. DNA of the CDR3: TGTGCCAGTAGTATCATGGCAGGACGGGCTTTCTTT. The full variable domain, completed using reference TRBV19 and TRBJ1-1, is DGGITQSPKYLFRKEGQNVTLSCEQNLNHDAMYWYRQDPGQGLRLIYYSQIVNDFQKGDIAEGYSVSREKKESFPLTVTSAQKNPTAFYLCASSIMAGRAFFGQGTRLTVV.

This clone was found a few times. This rearrangement joins TRBV6-1 to TRBJ1-4; D not certain. This CDR3 is 13 amino acids long. The germline V and J ends were trimmed by 6 bases and 7 bases, with 12 bases remaining between them. Germline loops: CDR1 MNHNS, CDR2 SASEGT. CDR3 in DNA: TGTGCCAGCAGCGAGATGGTTTTTGAAAAACTGTTTTTT. It is translated as CASSEMVFEKLFF.

This clone counts as medium-sized. V gene TRBV30 combines with J gene TRBJ2-6; maybe TRBD2 (6 bases). Germline V gene lookup returns CDR1 GTSNPN and CDR2 SVGIG (reference sequence). Trimming shortened V by 1 base and J by 0 bases, and 7 bases separated the two germline ends. The CDR3 has 15 amino acids. The CDR3: CAWSEAGSGANVLTF. CDR3 DNA sequence: TGTGCCTGGAGTGAAGCGGGCTCTGGGGCCAACGTCCTGACTTTC.

This clone was observed a few times. V usage is TRBV12-3 or TRBV12-4 and J usage is TRBJ2-1; 9 bases agree with TRBD1. The CDR3 covers 17 residues. The trim removed 5 bases at V and 2 bases at J, leaving 10 bases unmatched. The CDR3 region is CASSAIPGTGTYNEQFF. CDR3 bases: TGTGCCAGCAGTGCCATTCCCGGGACAGGGACCTACAATGAGCAGTTCTTC.

This clone has ten or more counts. V gene TRBV3-1 combines with J gene TRBJ2-5, with TRBD2 matching over 7 bases. This CDR3 comprises 16 residues. V lost 4 bases, J lost 4 bases, and 12 bases stayed unmatched. CDR1 and CDR2 from the germline V gene are LGHDT and YNNKEL (reference sequence). CDR3 nucleotides: TGTGCCAGCAGCCCCACGACTAGCTTTGGGGGAGAGACCCAGTACTTC. Amino acid sequence: CASSPTTSFGGETQYF.

This clone showed up many times. J is TRBJ2-5 and V is TRBV5-6, with a weak D call TRBD2 (5 bases). CDR3 size: 14 residues. Germline V CDR1 and CDR2: SGHDT, YYEEEE. V lost 1 base to trimming and J lost 4 bases, with 11 bases between them. This chain's CDR3 is CASSLSGLPETQYF. CDR3 nucleotide sequence: TGTGCCAGCAGCTTGTCAGGACTCCCAGAGACCCAGTACTTC.

The V and J genes are TRBV19 and TRBJ2-2; 8 positions match TRBD1. The V and J ends lost 0 bases and 1 base, in that order; junction bases with no gene match: 10. This CDR3 has 19 residues. CDR1 LNHDA and CDR2 SQIVND come from the germline V gene (reference sequence). CDR3 loop: CASSIDFVLGTGNTGELFF. The CDR3 DNA is TGTGCCAGTAGTATAGATTTTGTTCTCGGGACAGGGAACACCGGGGAGCTGTTTTTT.